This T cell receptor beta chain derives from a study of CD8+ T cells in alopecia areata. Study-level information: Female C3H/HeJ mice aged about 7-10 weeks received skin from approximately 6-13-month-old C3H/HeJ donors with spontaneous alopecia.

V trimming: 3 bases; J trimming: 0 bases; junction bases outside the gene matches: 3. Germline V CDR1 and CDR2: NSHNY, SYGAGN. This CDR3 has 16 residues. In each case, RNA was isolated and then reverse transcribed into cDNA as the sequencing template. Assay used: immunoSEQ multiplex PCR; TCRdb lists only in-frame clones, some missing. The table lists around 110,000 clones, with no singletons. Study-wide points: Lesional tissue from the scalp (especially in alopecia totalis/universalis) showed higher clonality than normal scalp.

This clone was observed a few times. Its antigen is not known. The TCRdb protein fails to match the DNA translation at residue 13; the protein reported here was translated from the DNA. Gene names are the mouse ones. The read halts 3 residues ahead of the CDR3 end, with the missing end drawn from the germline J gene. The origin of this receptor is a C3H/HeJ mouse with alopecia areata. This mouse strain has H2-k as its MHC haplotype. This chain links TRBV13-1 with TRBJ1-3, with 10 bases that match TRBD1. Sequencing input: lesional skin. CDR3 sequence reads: CASSGRTGGSGNTLYF. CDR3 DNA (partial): TGTGCCAGCAGTGGCCGGACAGGGGGTTCTGGAAATACG.